The 19 T cell receptor beta chains below come from one sample, sequenced in a study of blood T cell repertoires in COVID-19. Repertoires were generated with immunoSEQ multiplex PCR, while TCRdb's copy carries only in-frame clones and drops some. Among some 60,000 clones listed, about four fifths were seen once. The sample consisted of peripheral blood. The receptors here all came from a man aged 25 to 40 with COVID-19, enrolled during active disease.

This clone was seen a single time. The genes are TRBV30 and TRBJ1-5, with 10 nucleotides matching TRBD1. Trimming removed 2 bases from V and 3 bases from J; junction bases left unmatched: 10. The length of the CDR3 is 17 residues. The germline CDR1 and CDR2 sequences are GTSNPN and SVGIG (reference sequence). This chain's CDR3 is CAWSTGTGTGVNQPQHF. DNA for the CDR3: TGTGCCTGGAGTACGGGGACCGGGACAGGGGTCAATCAGCCCCAGCATTTT.

The chain's CDR3 is CASSLQGYSPLHF. CDR3 sequence (DNA): TGTGCCAGCAGCTTGCAGGGCTATTCACCCCTCCACTTT. This rearrangement joins TRBV7-2 to TRBJ1-6; the D gene is possibly TRBD1 (5 bases). Trimming took 3 bases from V and 8 from J, leaving 8 bases between them. This CDR3 has 13 residues. The germline V gene has CDR1 SGHTA and CDR2 FQGNSA.

The chain couples TRBV27 to TRBJ2-3, with D possibly being TRBD1 (6 bases). CDR3 length equals 16 residues. The V gene's germline CDR1 is MNHEY and CDR2 SMNVEV (reference sequence). V lost 1 base, J lost 2 bases, and 13 bases lay in between. CDR3 coding DNA: TGTGCCAGCAGTTTATGGTTTGGGACAAACACAGATACGCAGTATTTT. This translates into CASSLWFGTNTDTQYF.

The chain is built from TRBV4-2 and TRBJ2-5, with 11 bases matching TRBD2. V trimming: 1 base; J trimming: 4 bases; junction bases outside the gene matches: 2. The CDR3 sequence is 15 residues long. From germline, CDR1 is LGHNA and CDR2 YNFKEQ. The CDR3 here is CASSQVTSGTETQYF. In nucleotides, the CDR3 is TGTGCCAGCAGCCAAGTGACTAGCGGGACAGAGACCCAGTACTTC.

This clone has ten or more counts. The chain employs TRBV11-3 and TRBJ1-1, with D possibly matching TRBD1 (6 bases). Germline values: CDR1 SGHNT, CDR2 YENEEA. With 5 bases removed from V and 3 bases from J, the gap between germline ends came to 16 bases. The CDR3 is 15 residues long. This CDR3 reads CASSLYGGADTEAFF. DNA of the CDR3: TGTGCCAGCAGCCTTTACGGGGGGGCGGACACTGAAGCTTTCTTT.

This clone has only a few counts. The chain has TRBV5-4 and TRBJ2-7; tentative D call: TRBD2 (6 bases). V lost 3 bases and J 0 bases, leaving 13 bases between the germline ends. In germline, CDR1 is SGHNT, CDR2 YYREEE (reference sequence). This CDR3 has 15 residues. The CDR3 region is CASSSRGGSSYEQYF. DNA for the CDR3: TGTGCCAGCAGCTCACGGGGAGGAAGCTCCTACGAGCAGTACTTC.

The V call is TRBV5-6, the J call TRBJ2-1; tentatively, D is TRBD2 (6 bases). CDR1 is SGHDT, CDR2 YYEEEE, per germline. Trimming removed 0 bases from V and 8 bases from J, with 6 bases in between. The CDR3 runs to 12 residues. CDR3 protein: CASSLAGDEQFF. The CDR3 DNA follows: TGTGCCAGCAGCTTGGCGGGGGATGAGCAGTTCTTC.

The rearrangement uses TRBV3-1 (or the pseudogene TRBV3-2) and TRBJ1-2; 8 nucleotides line up with TRBD1. This CDR3 is 15 amino acids long. The ends lost 1 base at V and 4 bases at J; junction bases unmatched: 5. The germline V gene has CDR1 LGHDT and CDR2 YNNKEL (reference sequence). The CDR3 coding sequence is TGTGCCAGCAGCCAAGCTGGACAGGGAGTCTATGGCTACACCTTC. It encodes CASSQAGQGVYGYTF.

The chain carries TRBV2 and TRBJ2-2, with 11 bases aligning to TRBD2. The V segment lost 6 bases and the J segment 7 bases; nucleotides outside the gene matches: 7. CDR3 length equals 15 residues. Germline values: CDR1 SNHLY, CDR2 FYNNEI. This CDR3 is CASRELAGVNGELFF. The CDR3 coding sequence is TGTGCCAGCAGAGAACTAGCGGGAGTTAACGGGGAGCTGTTTTTT.

This sequence joins TRBV10-2 and TRBJ1-3; D is perhaps TRBD1 (6 bases). The CDR3 has 16 residues. The V end was cut by 3 bases, the J end by 0 bases, with 12 bases between. CDR1 is WSHSY and CDR2 is SAAADI in the germline V gene. The CDR3 sequence: CASSDLQGFSGNTIYF. CDR3 DNA: TGCGCCAGCAGTGACCTACAGGGATTCTCTGGAAACACCATATATTTT.

J is TRBJ2-2 and V is TRBV4-1, with TRBD2 matching over 12 bases. V gave up 2 bases and J gave up 2 bases; unmatched junction bases: 6. The CDR3 has 18 amino acids. Looked up from germline, CDR1 is MGHRA and CDR2 is YSYEKL. The CDR3 nucleotides are TGCGCCAGCAGCCAAACGTTGACTAGCGGGGGTAACACCGGGGAGCTGTTTTTT. Its protein is CASSQTLTSGGNTGELFF.

This clone was counted at least ten times. This chain uses TRBV5-4 with TRBJ1-2; 7 positions match TRBD1. Trimming took 9 bases from V and 4 from J; bases not matched to a gene: 9. The germline gives CDR1 SGHNT, CDR2 YYREEE (reference sequence). CDR3 size: 13 residues. The CDR3 nucleotides read TGTGCCACTAATTTAGGGGGCTCCTATGGCTACACCTTC. Translating gives CATNLGGSYGYTF.

The rearrangement uses TRBV19 and TRBJ2-1; no firm D call. Deletions cut 8 bases from V and 5 bases from J, with 16 bases between. CDR3 length: 14 amino acids. Germline V CDR1 and CDR2: LNHDA, SQIVND (reference sequence). The CDR3: CASHDTPNNNEQFF. The CDR3, as DNA: TGTGCCAGTCATGACACCCCAAACAACAATGAGCAGTTCTTC.

The gene calls are TRBV30 and TRBJ2-1; possibly TRBD1 for D (6 bases). The CDR3 is 13 amino acids. V was cut by 4 bases and J by 0 bases, with 7 bases left in between. Germline CDR1 and CDR2: GTSNPN and SVGIG (reference sequence). The CDR3 sequence: CAWNRDSYNEQFF. In DNA form, the CDR3 reads TGTGCCTGGAACAGGGACTCCTACAATGAGCAGTTCTTC.

The rearrangement joins TRBV29-1 to TRBJ2-2; D uncertain. Looked up from germline, CDR1 is SQVTM and CDR2 is ANQGSEA. Trimming pared 6 bases from V and 5 bases from J, leaving 7 bases between. This CDR3 spans 11 amino acids. The chain's CDR3 is CSVAMTGELFF. The CDR3 DNA is TGCAGCGTCGCGATGACCGGGGAGCTGTTTTTT.

The chain joins TRBV12-2 to TRBJ2-1; no DNA check was done on the table's D call, TRBD2. TRBV12-2 corresponds to a pseudogene. This CDR3 contains 15 residues. The CDR3 DNA follows: TGTGCAAGTCGATTTGGGACTAGCGAATACAATGAGCAGTTCTTC. Its protein is CASRFGTSEYNEQFF.

This rearrangement joins TRBV11-2 to TRBJ2-5, with TRBD2 matching over 12 bases. V shed 5 bases and J 5 bases; nucleotides not matched to a gene: 9. CDR3 length equals 16 residues. Germline-derived CDR1 and CDR2 are SGHAT and FQNNGV. CDR3 sequence: CASSLTSGSGAETQYF. In DNA, the CDR3 is TGTGCCAGCAGCCTGACTAGCGGGAGCGGTGCGGAGACCCAGTACTTC.

The V call is TRBV11-2, the J call TRBJ2-5; 9 nucleotides match TRBD2. The CDR3 totals 16 residues. Germline V gene data show CDR1 as SGHAT and CDR2 as FQNNGV. The V gene end was trimmed by 5 bases and the J gene end by 4 bases; junction bases not matched to a gene: 11. CDR3 sequence: CASSPRAGGPAETQYF. CDR3 nucleotide sequence: TGTGCCAGCAGCCCGAGGGCGGGGGGGCCCGCAGAGACCCAGTACTTC.

The gene calls are TRBV28 and TRBJ1-2; maybe TRBD1 (5 bases). This CDR3 has 14 amino acids. V was trimmed by 3 bases and J by 4 bases, leaving 12 bases between them. In germline, CDR1 is MDHEN, CDR2 SYDVKM. CDR3 coding DNA: TGTGCCAGCAGTTTGGGGGACTGGAGCTATGGCTACACCTTC. It encodes CASSLGDWSYGYTF.